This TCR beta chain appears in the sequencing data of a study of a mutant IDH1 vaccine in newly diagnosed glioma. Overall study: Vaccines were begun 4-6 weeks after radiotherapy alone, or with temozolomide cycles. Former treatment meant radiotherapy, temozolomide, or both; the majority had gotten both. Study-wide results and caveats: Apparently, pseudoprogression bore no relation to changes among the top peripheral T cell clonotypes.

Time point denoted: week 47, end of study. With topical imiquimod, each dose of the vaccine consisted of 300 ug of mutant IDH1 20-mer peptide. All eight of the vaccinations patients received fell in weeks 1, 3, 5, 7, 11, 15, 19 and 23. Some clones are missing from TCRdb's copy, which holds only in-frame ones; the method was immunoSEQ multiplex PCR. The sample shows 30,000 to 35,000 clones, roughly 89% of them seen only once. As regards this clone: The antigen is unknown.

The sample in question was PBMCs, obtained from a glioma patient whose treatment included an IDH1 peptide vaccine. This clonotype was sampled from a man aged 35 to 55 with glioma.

CDR3 sequence reads: CAISRTGGGTDTQYF. For the CDR3, the DNA is TGTGCCATCAGTCGGACGGGGGGGGGAACAGATACGCAGTATTTT. The V gene is TRBV10-3, the J gene TRBJ2-3, with 8 nucleotides matching TRBD2. The CDR3 totals 15 residues. Germline CDR1 reads ENHRY; CDR2 reads SYGVKD. V was pared by 5 bases and J by 3 bases, with 7 bases of the junction left unmatched.